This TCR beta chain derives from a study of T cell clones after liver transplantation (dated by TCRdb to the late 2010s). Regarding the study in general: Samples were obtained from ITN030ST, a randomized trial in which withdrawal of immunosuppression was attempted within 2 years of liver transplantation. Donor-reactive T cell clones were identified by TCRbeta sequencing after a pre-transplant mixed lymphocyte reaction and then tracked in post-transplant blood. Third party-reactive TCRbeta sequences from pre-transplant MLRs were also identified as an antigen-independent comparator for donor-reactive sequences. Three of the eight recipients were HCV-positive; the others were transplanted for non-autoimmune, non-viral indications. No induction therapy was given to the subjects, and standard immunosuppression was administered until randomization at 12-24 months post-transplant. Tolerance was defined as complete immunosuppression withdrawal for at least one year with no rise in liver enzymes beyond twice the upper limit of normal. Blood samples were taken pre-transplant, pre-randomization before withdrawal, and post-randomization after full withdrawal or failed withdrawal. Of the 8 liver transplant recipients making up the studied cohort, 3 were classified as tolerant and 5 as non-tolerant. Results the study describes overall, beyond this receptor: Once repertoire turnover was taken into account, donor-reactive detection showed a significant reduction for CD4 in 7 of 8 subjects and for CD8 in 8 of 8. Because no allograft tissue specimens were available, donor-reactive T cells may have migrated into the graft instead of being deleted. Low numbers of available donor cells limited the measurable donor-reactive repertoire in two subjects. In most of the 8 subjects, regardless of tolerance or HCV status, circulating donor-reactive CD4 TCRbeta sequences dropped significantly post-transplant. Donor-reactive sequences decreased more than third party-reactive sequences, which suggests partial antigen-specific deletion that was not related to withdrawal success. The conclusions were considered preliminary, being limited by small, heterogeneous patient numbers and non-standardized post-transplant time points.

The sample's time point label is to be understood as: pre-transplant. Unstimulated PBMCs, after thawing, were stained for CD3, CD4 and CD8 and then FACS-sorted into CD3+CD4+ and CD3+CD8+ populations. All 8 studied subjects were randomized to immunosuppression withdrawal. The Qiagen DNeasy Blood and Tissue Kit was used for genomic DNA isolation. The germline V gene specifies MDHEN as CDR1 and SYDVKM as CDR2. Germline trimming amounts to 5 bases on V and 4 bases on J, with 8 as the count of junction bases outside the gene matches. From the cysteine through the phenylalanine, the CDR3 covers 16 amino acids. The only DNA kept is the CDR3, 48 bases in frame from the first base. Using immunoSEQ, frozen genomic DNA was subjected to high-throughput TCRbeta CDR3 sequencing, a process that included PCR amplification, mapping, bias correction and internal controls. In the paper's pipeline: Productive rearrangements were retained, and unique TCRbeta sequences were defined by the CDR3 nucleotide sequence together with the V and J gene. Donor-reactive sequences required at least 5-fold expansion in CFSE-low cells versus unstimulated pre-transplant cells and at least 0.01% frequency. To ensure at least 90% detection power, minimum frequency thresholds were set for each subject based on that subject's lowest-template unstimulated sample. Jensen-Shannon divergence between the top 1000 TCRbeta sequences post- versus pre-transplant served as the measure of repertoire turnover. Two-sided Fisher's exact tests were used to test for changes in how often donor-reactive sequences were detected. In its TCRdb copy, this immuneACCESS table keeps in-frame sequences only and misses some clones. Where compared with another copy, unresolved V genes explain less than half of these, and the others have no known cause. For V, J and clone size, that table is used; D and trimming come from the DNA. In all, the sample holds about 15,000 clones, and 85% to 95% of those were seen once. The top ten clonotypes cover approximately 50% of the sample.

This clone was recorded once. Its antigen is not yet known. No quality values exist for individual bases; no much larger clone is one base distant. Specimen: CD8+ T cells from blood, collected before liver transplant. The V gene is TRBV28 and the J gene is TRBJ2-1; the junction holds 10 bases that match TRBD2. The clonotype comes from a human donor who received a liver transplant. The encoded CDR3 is CASSPETSGFYNEQFF. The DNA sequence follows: TGTGCCAGCAGTCCCGAGACTAGCGGGTTTTACAATGAGCAGTTCTTC.